These T cell receptor beta chains were read from a single sample in a study of post-analysis software for immune sequencing data. MiXCR, run by TCRdb on the PCR reads, gives a single entry per CDR3 protein. The sample holds approximately 690,000 distinct CDR3 sequences, 55% to 60% seen once. Specimen: blood. These receptor sequences come from a girl aged 2-10 years with multiple sclerosis. Each CDR3 is given with its conserved first and last residue. The D gene is left open where the match is weak. Expanded clones get a size class; other rows say once, few or many, or leave the size out.

NA NA TRBJ2-1 TRBV29-1 TGCAGCACCGTGGGTTCAGGATACAATGAGCAGTTCTTC CSTVGSGYNEQFF
NA NA TRBJ2-5 TRBV4-1 TGCGCCAGCAGCCAAGAGCAGCCCCGAGAGACCCAGTACTTC CASSQEQPRETQYF
NA NA TRBJ2-2 TRBV29-1 TGCAGCGTTGAGGGGGCGGGGAACACCGGGGAGCTGTTTTTT CSVEGAGNTGELFF
few NA TRBJ2-1 TRBV7-9 TGTGCCAGCAGCGCCTTTATAGACAATGAGCAGTTCTTC CASSAFIDNEQFF
NA NA TRBJ1-5 TRBV7-2 TGTGCCAGCAGCTTGGGGACGGCTCTAAATCAGCCCCAGCATTTT CASSLGTALNQPQHF
NA TRBD2 TRBJ2-1 TRBV12-3/TRBV12-4 TGTGCCAGCAGTTTCAGACTAGCGGGCCTAAACAATGAGCAGTTCTTC CASSFRLAGLNNEQFF
few TRBD1 TRBJ2-3 TRBV20-1 TGCAGTGCTCGGAACCCAGGGGGAGCAGATACGCAGTATTTT CSARNPGGADTQYF
NA TRBD2 TRBJ2-5 TRBV6-5 TGTGCCAGCAGCTATAGCGGGGGGGCCGGTGGCCAAGAGACCCAGTACTTC CASSYSGGAGGQETQYF
NA NA TRBJ2-1 TRBV10-3 TGTGCCATCAGGACTACAGGCAGCTCCTACAATGAGCAGTTCTTC CAIRTTGSSYNEQFF
NA NA TRBJ2-5 TRBV12-3/TRBV12-4 TGTGCCAGCAGCCTAGCAGAGTTAGGGGGTATCGAGACCCAGTACTTC CASSLAELGGIETQYF
NA TRBD1 TRBJ1-1 TRBV6-1 TGTGCCAGCACAATAAAACACAGGGGCACTGAAGCTTTCTTT CASTIKHRGTEAFF
NA NA TRBJ2-7 TRBV29-1 TGCAGCGTTGGGACTCACACCTACGAGCAGTACTTC CSVGTHTYEQYF
NA TRBD2 TRBJ2-3 TRBV7-9 TGTGCCAGCAGCTTTCTTAGCGGGATGGGCACAGATACGCAGTATTTT CASSFLSGMGTDTQYF
NA NA TRBJ1-1 TRBV5-1 TGCGCCAGCAGCCCTCAGGGAGGGAACACTGAAGCTTTCTTT CASSPQGGNTEAFF
NA NA TRBJ1-1 TRBV29-1 TGCAGCGTTGGAGGGCGGCCAGAATCAGGGAACACTGAAGCTTTCTTT CSVGGRPESGNTEAFF
few NA TRBJ2-4 TRBV6-6 TGTGCCAGCCCCTACCTAAAGGGAAAGGGAAACATTCAGTACTTC CASPYLKGKGNIQYF
NA TRBD2 TRBJ2-3 TRBV10-2 TGCGCCAGTAAGCGGGACGGCACAGATACGCAGTATTTT CASKRDGTDTQYF
NA NA TRBJ1-5 TRBV29-1 TGCAGCGTCAGGACAGCTGATCAGCCCCAGCATTTT CSVRTADQPQHF
NA TRBD2 TRBJ2-7 TRBV20-1 TGCAGTGCTGAAAAGATAGCGGGAGTGTACAATGAGCAGTACTTC CSAEKIAGVYNEQYF
NA TRBD2 TRBJ2-7 TRBV4-3 TGCGCCAGCAGCCAAGTGTTCTCGCGGGAGGGCCGAGACGAGCAGTACTTC CASSQVFSREGRDEQYF
few NA TRBJ2-5 TRBV12-3/TRBV12-4 TGTGCCAGCAGCGAAGGGGGGAGGACCCAGTACTTC CASSEGGRTQYF
NA NA TRBJ1-2 TRBV6-1 TGTGCCAGCAGTGAAGGGGAGACACCGCTCTATGGCTACACCTTC CASSEGETPLYGYTF
NA NA TRBJ2-7 TRBV4-2 TGTGCCAGCAGCCGGGTAGCGGCAGACCACTACGAGCAGTACTTC CASSRVAADHYEQYF
NA TRBD1 TRBJ2-3 TRBV27 TGTGCCACCAAAAGTATTCAGACAGGGCACGCCACAGATACGCAGTATTTT CATKSIQTGHATDTQYF